Listed here are 13 T cell receptor beta chains from one sample, sequenced in a study of T-cell reconstitution after alpha-beta-depleted transplantation in children. Researchers prepared the TCRbeta library using unique molecular identifiers, the study reports. TCRdb processed the PCR reads anew with MiXCR; each CDR3 protein has one entry. Of approximately 520,000 distinct CDR3 sequences listed, about 30% were seen once; the top ten hold 2% to 3%. The specimen comprised PBMCs from the stem cell graft donor, sampled from the stem cell graft. These receptors were taken from a human donor who donated a stem cell graft to a child with aplastic anemia.

Notes on this clonotype: One end of the junction does not line up with germline, which may come from a read error. CDR3 in amino acids: CATGRVADNEQFF. CDR3 bases: TGTGCCACCGGCAGAGTCGCCGACAATGAGCAGTTCTTC. The genes are TRBV15 and TRBJ2-1, with unresolved D. Germline values: CDR1 LNHNV, CDR2 YYDKDF (reference sequence). The CDR3 runs to 13 residues.

This clonotype has a single count. CDR3 nucleotide sequence: TGTGCCAGCAGCCAGGGCGGGAGTGGCGAGCAGTACGTC. Its translation is CASSQGGSGEQYV. This sequence joins TRBV3-1 and TRBJ2-7; TRBD2 agrees at 7 bases. This CDR3 has 13 amino acids. The trim removed 3 bases at V and 6 bases at J, leaving 5 bases unmatched. CDR1 and CDR2 (germline): LGHDT, YNNKEL (reference sequence).

This rearrangement joins TRBV6-2 or TRBV6-3 to TRBJ2-3; D possibly corresponds to TRBD2 (6 bases). V shed 7 bases and J shed 4 bases, with 27 bases lying between them. Germline-derived CDR1 and CDR2 are MNHEY and SVGEGT. The CDR3 runs 18 residues. The CDR3 nucleotides read TGTGCCAGCACAAGACGTGCGGGAAGGAGTACCCCAGCAGATACGCAGTATTTT. Translation gives CASTRRAGRSTPADTQYF.

This chain links TRBV6-5 with TRBJ1-2, with a possible D match to TRBD1 (5 bases). The V gene lost 0 bases and the J gene lost 8 bases, with 13 bases spanning the gap. Germline CDR1 reads MNHEY; CDR2 reads SVGAGI. The CDR3 runs 14 residues. In nucleotides, the CDR3 is TGTGCCAGCAGTTACTCGGTGCAGGGAGTCGGCTACACCTTC. Its protein is CASSYSVQGVGYTF.

The chain employs TRBV9 and TRBJ1-6, with TRBD1 matching 8 bases. This CDR3 has 16 residues. The V gene's germline CDR1 is SGDLS and CDR2 YYNGEE. J lost 5 bases, V lost 3 bases, and 7 bases had no gene match. The CDR3 nucleotides read TGTGCCAGCAGCGCTTCGGGACAGGCCGATAATTCACCCCTCCACTTT. It is translated as CASSASGQADNSPLHF.

This chain joins TRBV12-3 or TRBV12-4 and TRBJ2-1; D gene ambiguous. V lost 7 bases and J lost 0, with 7 bases in between. The CDR3 covers 13 residues. Here the CDR3 DNA reads TGTGCCAGCACCAACAGCTCCTACAATGAGCAGTTCTTC. Translated, it gives CASTNSSYNEQFF.

This chain links TRBV18 with TRBJ1-4; possible D gene TRBD1, 5 bases. This CDR3 comprises 14 residues. V dropped 1 base and J dropped 7 bases, with 10 bases sitting between them. Germline V gives CDR1 KGHSH, CDR2 LQKENI. CDR3 region: CASSPLPRGEKLFF. Written as DNA, the CDR3 is TGTGCCAGCTCACCACTACCAAGGGGTGAAAAACTGTTTTTT.

This clonotype has at least ten counts. The J gene is TRBJ1-2, the V gene TRBV27, with 11 bases lining up with TRBD1. Germline lookup yields CDR1 MNHEY and CDR2 SMNVEV (reference sequence). The trim removed 6 bases at V and 3 bases at J, leaving 9 bases unmatched. The length of the CDR3 is 16 residues. CDR3 region: CASSDGQGAPYYGYTF. Here the CDR3 DNA reads TGTGCCAGCAGCGATGGACAGGGGGCTCCATACTATGGCTACACCTTC.

This clonotype appeared many times. This chain uses TRBV18 with TRBJ1-6; possible D gene TRBD1, 5 bases. This CDR3 contains 13 residues. The germline gives CDR1 KGHSH, CDR2 LQKENI. The V end lost 3 bases, the J end lost 9 bases, and 9 bases lay between the germline ends. The CDR3 DNA follows: TGTGCCAGCTCACCGCAGGGCAGTTCACCCCTCCACTTT. It is translated as CASSPQGSSPLHF.

In this sample, this clonotype turned up a few times. The chain is built from TRBV15 and TRBJ2-1, with TRBD2 matching 12 bases. Germline values: CDR1 LNHNV, CDR2 YYDKDF (reference sequence). V shed 3 bases, J shed 4 bases, and the junction held 4 bases outside the gene matches. The CDR3 is made up of 16 amino acids. CDR3 residues: CATSSGGLAGYNEQFF. DNA for the CDR3: TGTGCCACCAGCAGCGGAGGACTAGCGGGGTACAATGAGCAGTTCTTC.

V and J are TRBV6-1 and TRBJ1-1; D is unresolved. Germline CDR1 and CDR2: MNHNS and SASEGT. V gave up 5 bases and J gave up 1 base, with 14 bases separating them. The CDR3 consists of 15 residues. CDR3 sequence reads: CASSRTRSKNTEAFF. The CDR3 region has the DNA TGTGCCAGCAGTCGCACTCGGTCCAAGAACACTGAAGCTTTCTTT.

This chain joins TRBV20-1 and TRBJ1-4; TRBD1 aligns across 7 bases. Trimming cost V 3 bases and J 8 bases; bases outside gene matches: 12. Germline V CDR1 and CDR2: DFQATT, SNEGSKA (reference sequence). The CDR3 length is 15 residues. The CDR3 sequence is CSASPSGTAKEKLFF. The CDR3 DNA follows: TGCAGTGCTAGCCCCTCCGGGACAGCCAAGGAAAAACTGTTTTTT.

This clonotype was counted between two and nine times. This sequence joins TRBV7-9 and TRBJ2-2, with 8 bases lining up with TRBD2. CDR1 is SEHNR and CDR2 is FQNEAQ in the germline V gene (reference sequence). This CDR3 is 16 amino acids long. The V and J ends lost 1 base and 1 base, in that order; junction bases with no gene match: 2. The CDR3 loop is CASSLVAGKNTGELFF. Here the CDR3 DNA reads TGTGCCAGCAGCTTAGTAGCGGGGAAGAACACCGGGGAGCTGTTTTTT.